The 32 T cell receptor beta chains below all came from one sample that was sequenced in a study of cytomegalovirus exposure and HLA in healthy donors. Amplification used 60 Vbeta primers and 13 Jbeta primers. Repertoires were generated with immunoSEQ multiplex PCR, while TCRdb's copy carries only in-frame clones and drops some. This repertoire shows some 140,000 clones, around 85% found once; its top ten account for 8.8%. Sequenced sample: PBMCs. These receptors all come from a woman between 50 and 59 years old in good health and CMV-seropositive.

This clone has a handful of counts. The rearrangement uses TRBV11-1 and TRBJ2-1; TRBD2 matches 8 bases. Germline values: CDR1 SGHAT, CDR2 FQDESV (reference sequence). The junction had 8 bases not matched to a gene; V was cut back by 4 bases and J by 9 bases. The length of the CDR3 is 14 residues. The CDR3 loop is CASSSGAGRGEQFF. CDR3 DNA: TGTGCCAGCAGCTCGGGAGCCGGGAGGGGTGAGCAGTTCTTC.

The rearrangement links TRBV5-1 to TRBJ1-4; D gene ambiguous. This CDR3 comprises 13 residues. CDR1 is SGHRS, CDR2 YFSETQ, per germline. V lost 3 bases, J lost 3 bases, and 6 bases lay in between. The CDR3 DNA reads as TGCGCCAGCAGCTCCGGTCCTAATGAAAAACTGTTTTTT. As protein: CASSSGPNEKLFF. The whole variable domain, filled in from reference TRBV5-1 and TRBJ1-4, reads KAGVTQTPRYLIKTRGQQVTLSCSPISGHRSVSWYQQTPGQGLQFLFEYFSETQRNKGNFPGRFSGRQFSNSRSEMNVSTLELGDSALYLCASSSGPNEKLFFGSGTQLSVL.

The table lists this clone with a count of one. The genes are TRBV4-2 and TRBJ1-6, with 9 nucleotides matching TRBD1. Per germline, CDR1 LGHNA and CDR2 YNFKEQ. V lost 1 base and J lost 7; bases outside the gene matches: 5. The length of the CDR3 is 16 residues. The CDR3 sequence: CASSQGDRGRNSPLHF. Here the CDR3 DNA reads TGTGCCAGCAGCCAAGGAGACAGGGGGAGGAATTCACCCCTCCACTTT.

The rearrangement joins TRBV10-1 to TRBJ2-3, with 9 nucleotides matching TRBD1. Per germline, CDR1 WNHNN and CDR2 SYGVQD (reference sequence). The junction had 22 bases not matched to a gene; V was cut back by 2 bases and J by 7 bases. This CDR3 spans 20 amino acids. CDR3 DNA sequence: TGCGCCAGCAGTGAGGTGAGGCGTTGGGCGACAGGGGGGGTATCGAATACGCAGTATTTT. Translating it yields CASSEVRRWATGGVSNTQYF.

The rearrangement uses TRBV5-6 and TRBJ1-4; 7 bases agree with TRBD1. From germline, CDR1 is SGHDT and CDR2 YYEEEE. The CDR3 is 14 amino acids. V was clipped by 5 bases and J by 8 bases; unmatched bases: 9. The chain's CDR3 is CASSQGGREEKLFF. The CDR3, as DNA: TGTGCCAGCAGTCAGGGGGGACGAGAAGAAAAACTGTTTTTT.

The chain recombines TRBV14 with TRBJ1-2; D is unresolved. Germline CDR1 and CDR2: SGHDN and FVKESK. The CDR3 loop spans 15 amino acids. Trimming took 1 base from V and 0 from J, leaving 9 bases between them. CDR3 protein: CASSQAPLTNYGYTF. CDR3 in DNA: TGTGCCAGCAGCCAAGCGCCGCTAACTAACTATGGCTACACCTTC.

The gene calls are TRBV4-2 and TRBJ1-2; 9 nucleotides agree with TRBD1. Germline CDR1 is LGHNA and CDR2 is YNFKEQ. Losses at the gene ends were 5 bases for V and 7 bases for J; bases not matched to a gene: 5. The CDR3 is 13 residues long. CDR3 protein: CASSGQGTGGYTF. The DNA of the CDR3 is TGTGCCAGCAGCGGACAGGGGACGGGTGGCTACACCTTC.

J is TRBJ1-6 and V is TRBV2; D is uncertain. Between the trimmed V and J ends, which lost 7 bases and 7 bases, there was a span of 14 bases. The CDR3 runs to 14 residues. Germline-derived CDR1 and CDR2 are SNHLY and FYNNEI. The CDR3 reads CASIEREYNSPLHF. CDR3 DNA sequence: TGTGCCAGCATAGAACGGGAGTACAATTCACCCCTCCACTTT.

The chain joins TRBV6-6 to TRBJ1-4, with D unresolved. The CDR3 sequence is 14 residues long. Germline lookup yields CDR1 MNHNY and CDR2 SVGAGI (reference sequence). The germline V and J ends were trimmed by 7 bases and 0 bases, with 9 bases remaining between them. The CDR3 nucleotides read TGTGCCAGCATCTCGGGGTCAACTAATGAAAAACTGTTTTTT. It specifies CASISGSTNEKLFF.

CDR3 in amino acids: CASSNLDRFYSYEQYF. In DNA, the CDR3 is TGTGCCAGCAGCAACCTGGACAGATTTTACTCCTACGAGCAGTACTTC. The rearrangement joins TRBV7-8 to TRBJ2-7; D perhaps matches TRBD1 (6 bases). The germline gives CDR1 SGHVS, CDR2 FQNEAQ. V shed 5 bases and J shed 0 bases, with 17 bases lying between them. The CDR3 spans 16 residues.

This clone was counted once. This chain joins TRBV7-9 and TRBJ2-3; the match to TRBD1 covers 7 bases. The V gene's germline CDR1 is SEHNR and CDR2 FQNEAQ (reference sequence). J lost 5 bases, V lost 5 bases, and 10 bases had no gene match. This CDR3 region has 15 residues. The CDR3 nucleotides read TGTGCCAGCAGCCGTGACAGGGAGCGCGGAGATACGCAGTATTTT. It encodes CASSRDRERGDTQYF.

The V and J genes are TRBV19 and TRBJ2-7, with 8 nucleotides matching TRBD1. CDR3 length: 18 amino acids. Trimming cost V 5 bases and J 0 bases; bases outside gene matches: 15. Per the germline V gene, CDR1 is LNHDA and CDR2 is SQIVND (reference sequence). The CDR3 DNA reads as TGTGCCAGTAGTGTACAGGGGGGACCATTGACTAGCTCCTACGAGCAGTACTTC. Amino acid sequence: CASSVQGGPLTSSYEQYF.

The chain combines TRBV12-5 with TRBJ2-3; D call uncertain. From germline, CDR1 is LGHNT and CDR2 FRNRAP. V was clipped by 4 bases and J by 2 bases, with 10 bases between them. This CDR3 region has 14 residues. As DNA, the CDR3 is TGTGCTAGTGGTTCCCGATTAGCCACAGATACGCAGTATTTT. Translated, it gives CASGSRLATDTQYF.

This clone was seen a few times. J is TRBJ1-1 and V is TRBV4-3; no clear D. The germline gives CDR1 LGHNA, CDR2 YSLEER. V gave up 3 bases and J gave up 3 bases, with 14 bases separating them. This CDR3 region has 15 residues. This CDR3 is CASSHEGGRDTEAFF. DNA of the CDR3: TGCGCCAGCAGCCATGAGGGCGGGAGGGACACTGAAGCTTTCTTT.

This clone was detected a few times. V usage is TRBV7-3 and J usage is TRBJ1-5, with no clear D. This CDR3 has 13 residues. The germline gives CDR1 SGHTA, CDR2 FQGTGA. V lost 2 bases, J lost 5 bases, and 7 bases lay in between. The CDR3 bases are TGTGCCAGCAGCTTAGACGGGTATCAGCCCCAGCATTTT. This sequence encodes CASSLDGYQPQHF.

This rearrangement joins TRBV30 to TRBJ2-1, with 10 bases aligning to TRBD2. V dropped 0 bases and J dropped 7; count of bases not matched to a gene: 6. The CDR3 is 15 amino acids. CDR1 and CDR2 from the germline V gene are GTSNPN and SVGIG (reference sequence). The CDR3 region has the DNA TGTGCCTGGAGTGTAGTGCTAGCGGGGGTTAATGAGCAGTTCTTC. It is translated as CAWSVVLAGVNEQFF.

This clone has only a few counts. The V and J genes are TRBV2 and TRBJ2-5; D is unresolved. V lost 8 bases and J 0 bases, leaving 7 bases between the germline ends. CDR1 SNHLY and CDR2 FYNNEI come from the germline V gene. The CDR3 totals 12 residues. CDR3 coding DNA: TGTGCCAGCGATCAGTACCAAGAGACCCAGTACTTC. It is translated as CASDQYQETQYF. Together with reference TRBV2 and TRBJ2-5, the CDR3 gives the full variable domain: EPEVTQTPSHQVTQMGQEVILRCVPISNHLYFYWYRQILGQKVEFLVSFYNNEISEKSEIFDDQFSVERPDGSNFTLKIRSTKLEDSAMYFCASDQYQETQYFGPGTRLLVL.

This clone was found a few times. The chain couples TRBV19 to TRBJ1-1, with 8 bases aligning to TRBD1. V shed 5 bases, J shed 1 base, and the junction held 3 bases outside the gene matches. Germline V gene lookup returns CDR1 LNHDA and CDR2 SQIVND (reference sequence). CDR3 length: 14 amino acids. The CDR3 bases are TGTGCCAGTAGTGACGGACAGGGGAACACTGAAGCTTTCTTT. It translates to CASSDGQGNTEAFF.

This clone was seen a handful of times. Here the CDR3 reads CASRLHQGIGFMNTEAFF. The CDR3 DNA is TGTGCCAGCAGACTTCATCAGGGGATTGGCTTCATGAACACTGAAGCTTTCTTT. The V and J genes are TRBV7-9 and TRBJ1-1, with a weak D call TRBD1 (6 bases). Trimming stripped 6 bases from V and 0 bases from J, with 23 bases between. The CDR3 totals 18 residues. From germline, CDR1 is SEHNR and CDR2 FQNEAQ (reference sequence). Drawing the rest from reference TRBV7-9 and TRBJ1-1, the complete variable domain is DTGVSQNPRHKITKRGQNVTFRCDPISEHNRLYWYRQTLGQGPEFLTYFQNEAQLEKSRLLSDRFSAERPKGSFSTLEIQRTEQGDSAMYLCASRLHQGIGFMNTEAFFGQGTRLTVV.

The chain links TRBV5-1 to TRBJ1-1; no clear D gene. The CDR3 is 15 residues long. Germline V gene sequence: CDR1 SGHRS, CDR2 YFSETQ. V lost 1 base to trimming and J lost 0 bases, with 10 bases between them. The CDR3 DNA follows: TGCGCCAGCAGCTTGCGTTTAGCCATGAACACTGAAGCTTTCTTT. It is translated as CASSLRLAMNTEAFF.

CDR3 in DNA: TGCAGTGCTCCCAGGCCCCCCGAGCAGTACTTC. Amino acid sequence: CSAPRPPEQYF. The chain carries TRBV20-1 and TRBJ2-7; D gene uncertain. The germline gives CDR1 DFQATT, CDR2 SNEGSKA (reference sequence). V lost 5 bases to trimming and J lost 6 bases, with 11 bases between them. CDR3 length: 11 residues.

The chain combines TRBV7-9 with TRBJ2-7; 7 nucleotides agree with TRBD1. V dropped 7 bases and J dropped 2; count of bases not matched to a gene: 8. Germline V CDR1 and CDR2: SEHNR, FQNEAQ (reference sequence). The CDR3 has 14 amino acids. In DNA, the CDR3 is TGTGCCAGCACCCAAACAGGGGTAGCCTACGAGCAGTACTTC. It translates to CASTQTGVAYEQYF.

Only one count was recorded for this clone. The junction shows a germline mismatch at one end, possibly a read error. V is TRBV9 and J is TRBJ1-4; no clear D gene. CDR1 and CDR2 (germline): SGDLS, YYNGEE. The CDR3 extends over 14 amino acids. This chain's CDR3 is CASAGPSTSEKLFF. For the CDR3, the DNA is TGTGCCAGCGCAGGACCCAGCACTAGTGAAAAACTGTTTTTT.

J is TRBJ1-1 and V is TRBV19; D is possibly TRBD1 (5 bases). Trimming left V 3 bases short and J 4 bases short, with 9 bases between. Per the germline V gene, CDR1 is LNHDA and CDR2 is SQIVND (reference sequence). The CDR3 contains 13 residues. The CDR3 DNA reads as TGTGCCAGTAGTATCTGGGGCAGCACTGAAGCTTTCTTT. Translation gives CASSIWGSTEAFF.

This chain connects TRBV10-3 to TRBJ2-2, with 10 bases lining up with TRBD1. CDR1 is ENHRY and CDR2 is SYGVKD in the germline V gene. There are 18 residues in the CDR3. V lost 0 bases, J lost 1 base, and 5 bases stayed unmatched. CDR3 sequence reads: CAISESAGQGQNTGELFF. CDR3 DNA sequence: TGTGCCATCAGTGAGTCCGCGGGACAGGGGCAGAACACCGGGGAGCTGTTTTTT.

This chain links TRBV20-1 with TRBJ2-7; tentatively, D is TRBD1 (6 bases). CDR1 is DFQATT and CDR2 is SNEGSKA in the germline V gene (reference sequence). This CDR3 is built from 11 residues. CDR3 sequence (DNA): TGCAGCGTAGACAGGACCTACGAGCAGTACTTC. Translated: CSVDRTYEQYF.

This clone was detected once. J is TRBJ2-2 and V is TRBV7-9, with 7 bases matching TRBD1. In germline, CDR1 is SEHNR, CDR2 FQNEAQ (reference sequence). The CDR3 is 15 amino acids. Trimming removed 4 bases from V and 4 bases from J; junction bases left unmatched: 6. CDR3 bases: TGTGCCAGCAGCTCCTACAGGGGTCGCACCGGGGAGCTGTTTTTT. This codes for CASSSYRGRTGELFF.

The chain is built from TRBV28 and TRBJ2-7, with 8 bases lining up with TRBD1. This CDR3 has 15 amino acids. Trimming removed 4 bases from V and 0 bases from J; junction bases left unmatched: 5. CDR1 is MDHEN and CDR2 is SYDVKM in the germline V gene. The DNA of the CDR3 is TGTGCCAGCAGTTCGGGACAGGATTACTCCTACGAGCAGTACTTC. This gives the protein CASSSGQDYSYEQYF.

The genes are TRBV18 and TRBJ1-1, with 8 bases matching TRBD1. V lost 3 bases to trimming and J lost 2 bases; unmatched junction nucleotides: 5. This CDR3 region has 15 residues. Germline assignment: CDR1 KGHSH and CDR2 LQKENI. The CDR3 spells CASSPGQGGNTEAFF. As DNA, the CDR3 is TGTGCCAGCTCACCCGGACAGGGAGGAAACACTGAAGCTTTCTTT.

The CDR3 DNA reads as TGTGCCACTCGATCGGGGGGTATAGGGAATCAGCCCCAGCATTTT. It translates to CATRSGGIGNQPQHF. This chain connects TRBV15 to TRBJ1-5; perhaps TRBD1 as D (5 bases). V gave up 9 bases and J gave up 4 bases, with 19 bases separating them. This CDR3 has 15 residues. CDR1 LNHNV and CDR2 YYDKDF come from the germline V gene (reference sequence).

This clone was picked up one time. The chain employs TRBV4-2 and TRBJ1-3, with a possible D match to TRBD1 (5 bases). This CDR3 comprises 16 residues. The germline V gene has CDR1 LGHNA and CDR2 YNFKEQ. Trimming pared 1 base from V and 1 base from J, leaving 11 bases between. The CDR3 DNA is TGTGCCAGCAGCCAAGGACAGCTACTATCTGGAAACACCATATATTTT. Translated, it gives CASSQGQLLSGNTIYF.

This chain connects TRBV10-3 to TRBJ2-5, with D possibly TRBD2 on 6 matching bases. In germline, CDR1 is ENHRY, CDR2 SYGVKD. This CDR3 comprises 12 residues. The ends were cut back, 2 bases at V and 5 bases at J, with 6 bases in the middle. The chain's CDR3 is CAISEGGETQYF. In nucleotides, the CDR3 is TGTGCCATCAGTGAGGGGGGGGAGACCCAGTACTTC.